These T cell receptor beta chains were read from a single sample in a study of blood T cell repertoires in COVID-19. This table comes from immunoSEQ multiplex PCR, and its TCRdb copy is limited to in-frame clones, with some not included. The sample lists approximately 100,000 clones; around 85% were seen once. The sequencing input was peripheral blood. The receptors derive from an elderly man with acute or convalescent COVID-19. CDR3s include the opening cysteine and the closing phenylalanine or tryptophan. Each record gives: V gene, J gene, clone size, D gene, CDR3 DNA, CDR3 protein. D genes are given only for firm matches. A row's size may be missing; if present it is once, few, many or a size class.

TRBV19,TRBJ1-3,NA,TRBD1,TGTGCCAGTCGGGACAGGGGCGCTGGAAACACCATATATTTT,CASRDRGAGNTIYF
TRBV6-1,TRBJ2-7,few,TRBD1,TGTGCCAGCAGTGAGGGGACAGGGAGGATGGAGCAGTACTTC,CASSEGTGRMEQYF
TRBV27,TRBJ2-3,NA,TRBD2,TGTGCCAGCAGTTTATCGGGGGGGATAAGGGATACGCAGTATTTT,CASSLSGGIRDTQYF
TRBV5-5,TRBJ1-2,NA,NA,TGTGCCAGCAGCTTGGCGACGACAGCTAACTATGGCTACACCTTC,CASSLATTANYGYTF
TRBV6-5,TRBJ2-2,NA,TRBD1,TGTGCCAGCAGGGGACAGCCGAACACCGGGGAGCTGTTTTTT,CASRGQPNTGELFF
TRBV11-3,TRBJ2-3,once,NA,TGTGCCAGCAGCCGCGGAAGGACAGATACGCAGTATTTT,CASSRGRTDTQYF
TRBV9,TRBJ2-5,few,TRBD2,TGTGCCAGCAGCATTAGCGGGAGAGATGAGACCCAGTACTTC,CASSISGRDETQYF
TRBV5-1,TRBJ1-3,NA,NA,TGCGCCAGCAGCCATCGGGGGGTCCCTGGAAACACCATATATTTT,CASSHRGVPGNTIYF
TRBV6-5,TRBJ1-1,NA,NA,TGTGCCAGCAGCTACTCAGGGGTGTGGAACACTGAAGCTTTCTTT,CASSYSGVWNTEAFF
TRBV6-6,TRBJ1-1,NA,NA,TGTGCCAGCAGTTACCTACAGGGGAACACTGAAGCTTTCTTT,CASSYLQGNTEAFF
TRBV18,TRBJ1-1,few,NA,TGTGCCAGCTCAGGGGGAGGGGGCACTGAAGCTTTCTTT,CASSGGGGTEAFF
TRBV28,TRBJ1-1,NA,NA,TGTGCCAGCAGTTTTGGGGGGGCCGTGAACACTGAAGCTTTCTTT,CASSFGGAVNTEAFF
TRBV5-1,TRBJ1-4,few,NA,TGCGCCAGCAGCATCCACAACGGGGGTGAAAAACTGTTTTTT,CASSIHNGGEKLFF
TRBV28,TRBJ1-2,NA,TRBD1,TGTGCCAGCAGTCGGGACAGCCAGTATGGCTACACCTTC,CASSRDSQYGYTF
TRBV4-2,TRBJ1-4,NA,TRBD1,TGTGCCAGCAGCCAGGGGACAGGAGCTAATGAAAAACTGTTTTTT,CASSQGTGANEKLFF
TRBV7-3,TRBJ2-7,NA,TRBD2,TGTGCCAGCAGCTTGACCGGGACTAGCGGGTCCGCCAACTCCTACGAGCAGTACTTC,CASSLTGTSGSANSYEQYF
TRBV29-1,TRBJ1-4,NA,TRBD1,TGCAGCGCCGGACAGGGGGCTAATGAAAAACTGTTTTTT,CSAGQGANEKLFF
TRBV30,TRBJ1-1,NA,TRBD1,TGTGCCTGGAGCCAGACAGGGGGGTTCGGCACTGAAGCTTTCTTT,CAWSQTGGFGTEAFF
TRBV11-2,TRBJ1-1,NA,NA,TGTGCCAGCAGCTTAGGAACGATCGGGGGGAACAATGAAGCTTTCTTT,CASSLGTIGGNNEAFF
TRBV7-8,TRBJ2-7,few,TRBD1,TGTGCCAGCAGCTTCCCGGCGGGACAGGGGGGGTACGAGCAGTACTTC,CASSFPAGQGGYEQYF
TRBV5-8,TRBJ2-3,NA,NA,TGTGCCAGCAGCTTGGAACAGGGCTCAGATACGCAGTATTTT,CASSLEQGSDTQYF
TRBV5-5,TRBJ2-7,NA,TRBD1,TGTGCCAGCAGGTCACAGGGGGGACCCTACGAGCAGTACTTC,CASRSQGGPYEQYF
TRBV7-8,TRBJ2-3,few,NA,TGTGCCAGCAGCTTAGATGGTACGGGGATTTCCACAGATACGCAGTATTTT,CASSLDGTGISTDTQYF
TRBV19,TRBJ1-2,NA,TRBD1,TGTGCCAGTAGGGACAGGGGCGTCAACTATGGCTACACCTTC,CASRDRGVNYGYTF
TRBV9,TRBJ2-3,NA,TRBD2,TGTGCCAGCAGCGTAGCTACCAGCGGGAGACAGGCAGATACGCAGTATTTT,CASSVATSGRQADTQYF
TRBV7-9,TRBJ2-5,NA,NA,TGTGCCAGCAGCTTAAGGGGAGAGACCCAGTACTTC,CASSLRGETQYF
TRBV28,TRBJ1-2,NA,TRBD1,TGTGCCAGCAGCCCTGGGGACAGGGGGACTAGCTACACCTTC,CASSPGDRGTSYTF
TRBV4-2,TRBJ1-2,NA,TRBD1,TGTGCCAGCAGCCCTCTACAAGGACAGGTTCATAACTATGGCTACACCTTC,CASSPLQGQVHNYGYTF
TRBV12-3/TRBV12-4,TRBJ1-1,NA,NA,TGTGCCAGCAAAACGGGGGGCGGCACTGAAGCTTTCTTT,CASKTGGGTEAFF
TRBV28,TRBJ2-2,once,TRBD2,TGTGCCAGCAGTCCCGTAGCGGGAAGGGTCGGGGAGCTGTTTTTT,CASSPVAGRVGELFF
TRBV5-1,TRBJ1-2,NA,NA,TGCGCCAGCAGCTCTGACAGAGTCTATGGCTACACCTTC,CASSSDRVYGYTF
TRBV14,TRBJ2-1,NA,NA,TGTGCCAGCAGCCGCCCCCGGGATTTCAATGAGGATGAGCAGTTCTTC,CASSRPRDFNEDEQFF
TRBV7-9,TRBJ2-7,NA,NA,TGTGCCAGCAGCTTAGTTTCAGGGTCGTACGAGCAGTACTTC,CASSLVSGSYEQYF
TRBV14,TRBJ2-5,few,TRBD2,TGTGCCAGCAGCCTTGAGGGACTAGCAAGCGAGACCCAGTACTTC,CASSLEGLASETQYF
TRBV5-7,TRBJ2-5,NA,TRBD1,TGTGCCAGCAGCTTGGCGACAGGGCGGTACCAAGAGACCCAGTACTTC,CASSLATGRYQETQYF
TRBV15,TRBJ2-3,NA,TRBD2,TGTGCCACCAGCAGAGATCCCCGGACTAGCGGGGCTTGGTATTTT,CATSRDPRTSGAWYF
TRBV5-4,TRBJ2-2,NA,TRBD1,TGTGCCAGCAGCTCGACAGGGTTTGTCGCCGGGGAGCTGTTTTTT,CASSSTGFVAGELFF
TRBV28,TRBJ2-1,NA,NA,TGTGCCAGCAGGCCAGCGGGTTATAACAATGAGCAGTTCTTC,CASRPAGYNNEQFF
TRBV6-6,TRBJ1-4,NA,NA,TGTGCCAGCAGTCCAGGGTTAAGGGAAGAAAAACTGTTTTTT,CASSPGLREEKLFF
TRBV19,TRBJ2-7,once,NA,TGTGCCAGTAGTGTACGAGGCTCGGAGCAGTACTTC,CASSVRGSEQYF
TRBV5-1,TRBJ2-5,NA,NA,TGCGCCAGCAGCCGTCGAGGGATGGAGACCCAGTACTTC,CASSRRGMETQYF
TRBV7-9,TRBJ2-5,NA,TRBD2,TGTGCCAGCAGCTTAGTTGGGACTAGCGGGGAGACCCAGTACTTC,CASSLVGTSGETQYF
TRBV3-1/TRBV3-2,TRBJ2-2,few,NA,TGTGCCAGCAGCCTCCTCACCGGGGAGCTGTTTTTT,CASSLLTGELFF
TRBV5-1,TRBJ1-2,NA,TRBD1,TGCGCCAGCAGCTTACAACCGACAGGGGGATCTGGCTACACCTTC,CASSLQPTGGSGYTF
TRBV5-1,TRBJ2-1,NA,NA,TGCGCCAGCAGCTTGGGAGCGATCGATGAGCAGTTCTTC,CASSLGAIDEQFF
TRBV20-1,TRBJ2-1,NA,TRBD2,TGCAGTGCTAGTTCGAGCCTAGCGGGAGGAAATGAGCAGTTCTTC,CSASSSLAGGNEQFF
TRBV27,TRBJ1-5,NA,NA,TGTGCCAGCAGTTGGGCGGGCAGCAATCAGCCCCAGCATTTT,CASSWAGSNQPQHF
TRBV19,TRBJ2-2,NA,NA,TGTGCCAGTAGTAGCGGGGCCGGGGAGCTGTTTTTT,CASSSGAGELFF
TRBV2,TRBJ1-5,NA,NA,TGTGCCAGCAGTGAGGGCCGTAGCAATCAGCCCCAGCATTTT,CASSEGRSNQPQHF
TRBV2,TRBJ1-6,NA,NA,TGTGCCAGCAGTCGACAGGCCCCCCTCCACTTT,CASSRQAPLHF
TRBV28,TRBJ1-2,NA,NA,TGTGCCAGCAGTCTGACGGGGGCTAACTATGGCTACACCTTC,CASSLTGANYGYTF
TRBV27,TRBJ2-1,NA,TRBD2,TGTGCCAGCAGTTTAATTAGCGGGAGGGCTGGGAATGAGCAGTTCTTC,CASSLISGRAGNEQFF